The 25 T cell receptor beta chains reported below all come from one sample, sequenced in a study of T cells in Graves' hyperthyroidism and ophthalmopathy. TCR beta CDR3 regions were amplified from RNA. HTBI primers drove first-round RT-PCR of the TCR CDR3. A single record per CDR3 protein comes from TCRdb applying MiXCR to the multiplex PCR reads. In the table there are about 840,000 distinct CDR3 sequences, 35% to 45% of which are singletons. The sample taken for sequencing was blood. These receptors all come from a man aged 18 to 29 with Graves' hyperthyroidism.

There are a few counts of this clonotype. The gene calls are TRBV7-2 and TRBJ1-1; D is perhaps TRBD1 (5 bases). Germline V gives CDR1 SGHTA, CDR2 FQGNSA. Trimming pared 0 bases from V and 4 bases from J, leaving 12 bases between. This CDR3 contains 15 residues. CDR3 protein: CASSLAGAGGTEAFF. The CDR3, as DNA: TGTGCCAGCAGCTTAGCAGGGGCGGGGGGCACTGAAGCTTTCTTT.

In regard to this clonotype: Possible read error: a much larger clone is one base away. V gene TRBV15 combines with J gene TRBJ1-5; D remains unclear. The CDR3 length is 16 residues. V was pared by 1 base and J by 6 bases, with 16 bases between. In germline, CDR1 is LNHNV, CDR2 YYDKDF (reference sequence). The CDR3 DNA reads TGTGCCACCAGCAGAGCCATAGGCGGGGAGCGTCAGCCCCAGCATTTT. Translated, it gives CATSRAIGGERQPQHF.

This clonotype was detected many times. The chain uses TRBV29-1 and TRBJ2-7, with 12 positions matching TRBD1. Germline V gene lookup returns CDR1 SQVTM and CDR2 ANQGSEA. The J segment lost 4 bases and the V segment lost 6 bases, leaving 7 bases of the junction unmatched. The CDR3 contains 14 residues. The CDR3, as DNA: TGCAGCGTGGCCGGGACAGGGGGCCCTTACGAGCAGTACTTC. It is translated as CSVAGTGGPYEQYF.

This chain joins TRBV7-9 and TRBJ1-1, with no clear D. Per germline, CDR1 SEHNR and CDR2 FQNEAQ (reference sequence). The CDR3 extends over 15 amino acids. V was clipped by 3 bases and J by 3 bases, with 14 bases between them. Written as DNA, the CDR3 is TGTGCCAGCAGCTTTCTGGGGTTGGAGGACACTGAAGCTTTCTTT. It specifies CASSFLGLEDTEAFF.

This clonotype has more than one count but fewer than ten. V and J are TRBV5-8 and TRBJ2-5; no reliable D call. This CDR3 contains 15 residues. The germline V gene encodes CDR1 SGHTS and CDR2 YDEGEE. Between the trimmed V and J ends, which lost 4 bases and 0 bases, there was a span of 13 bases. The CDR3 reads CASSPAARDQETQYF. The CDR3 coding sequence is TGTGCCAGCAGCCCCGCGGCTAGGGACCAAGAGACCCAGTACTTC.

The J gene is TRBJ2-7, the V gene TRBV6-1; no definite D call. This CDR3 contains 12 residues. The germline gives CDR1 MNHNS, CDR2 SASEGT. Between the trimmed V and J ends, which lost 7 bases and 0 bases, there was a span of 7 bases. The CDR3 DNA is TGTGCCAGCACTATGAGCTCCTACGAGCAGTACTTC. It encodes CASTMSSYEQYF.

The chain employs TRBV7-9 and TRBJ1-1; TRBD1 agrees at 9 bases. V trimming: 6 bases; J trimming: 4 bases; junction bases outside the gene matches: 6. Germline loops: CDR1 SEHNR, CDR2 FQNEAQ (reference sequence). The CDR3 runs to 14 residues. The CDR3 nucleotides are TGTGCCAGCAGGCTACAGGGGGCGTTCACTGAAGCTTTCTTT. Protein product: CASRLQGAFTEAFF.

In this sample, this clonotype turned up many times. The junction and the germline gene differ at one end; a read error may be behind it. The J gene is TRBJ1-1, the V gene TRBV7-9; 9 nucleotides agree with TRBD1. The CDR3 has 14 amino acids. The germline V gene encodes CDR1 SEHNR and CDR2 FQNEAQ (reference sequence). This CDR3 reads CASSSGTGRTEAFF. DNA for the CDR3: TGCGCCAGCAGTTCCGGGACAGGGAGGACTGAAGCTTTCTTT.

A few counts support this clonotype. One end of the junction is discordant with germline, which a read error may explain. The V gene is TRBV7-9, the J gene TRBJ2-5; 12 bases align to TRBD2. Germline V lookup: CDR1 SEHNR, CDR2 FQNEAQ (reference sequence). The CDR3 contains 17 residues. The CDR3 region is CASRGLGLAGFQETQYF. DNA of the CDR3: TGTGCCAGCAGGGGGCTAGGACTAGCGGGGTTCCAAGAGACCCAGTACTTT.

This clonotype appeared many times. The chain carries TRBV9 and TRBJ2-2; TRBD1 matches at 9 bases. The CDR3 contains 16 residues. From germline, CDR1 is SGDLS and CDR2 YYNGEE. J gave up 5 bases and V 4 bases, and 9 bases lay outside the gene matches. The CDR3 sequence: CASSPRDRVPTGELFF. DNA for the CDR3: TGTGCCAGCAGCCCTCGGGACAGGGTGCCGACCGGGGAGCTGTTTTTT.

This clonotype occurred many times. The genes are TRBV7-9 and TRBJ1-2; no clear D. CDR3 length equals 15 residues. V lost 5 bases to trimming and J lost 8 bases, with 21 bases between them. Per the germline V gene, CDR1 is SEHNR and CDR2 is FQNEAQ (reference sequence). CDR3: CASSPPDPPPWGYTF. The CDR3 nucleotides read TGTGCCAGCAGCCCTCCTGACCCCCCGCCCTGGGGCTACACCTTC.

Regarding this clonotype: At one end the junction does not follow the germline gene, possibly because of a read error. V usage is TRBV4-1 and J usage is TRBJ2-7; possibly TRBD1 or TRBD2 for D (6 bases each). Germline V gene data show CDR1 as MGHRA and CDR2 as YSYEKL. The CDR3 sequence is 16 residues long. CDR3 sequence reads: CASSQEGGASPGEQYF. The CDR3 DNA follows: TGTGCCAGCAGCCAAGAGGGGGGAGCTAGCCCGGGGGAGCAGTACTTC.

The CDR3 loop is CASSPRPGVNTEAFF. CDR3 coding DNA: TGTGCCAGCAGCCCCCGGCCTGGGGTGAACACTGAAGCTTTCTTT. This chain uses TRBV9 with TRBJ1-1; D unresolved. The V end was cut by 4 bases, the J end by 0 bases, with 13 bases between. Germline values: CDR1 SGDLS, CDR2 YYNGEE. The CDR3 extends over 15 amino acids.

The chain has TRBV5-1 and TRBJ1-2; D possibly corresponds to TRBD1 (6 bases). The CDR3 has 14 amino acids. The V gene's germline CDR1 is SGHRS and CDR2 YFSETQ. V shed 4 bases and J shed 6 bases, with 16 bases lying between them. The CDR3 sequence is CASSQGWGADGYTF. CDR3 sequence (DNA): TGCGCCAGCAGCCAAGGTTGGGGGGCCGATGGCTACACCTTC. Complete variable domain (other parts from reference TRBV5-1 and TRBJ1-2): KAGVTQTPRYLIKTRGQQVTLSCSPISGHRSVSWYQQTPGQGLQFLFEYFSETQRNKGNFPGRFSGRQFSNSRSEMNVSTLELGDSALYLCASSQGWGADGYTFGSGTRLTVV.

This clonotype has a count of ten or more. Sequence at one end of the junction differs from germline and may be a read error. The genes are TRBV5-1 and TRBJ1-1; TRBD1 matches at 8 bases. The CDR3 runs to 15 residues. The V gene's germline CDR1 is SGHRS and CDR2 YFSETQ. The CDR3 DNA reads as TGTGCCAGCAGTTTAGCGCAGGGGGCTGGCACTGAAGCTTTCTTT. Translated: CASSLAQGAGTEAFF.

This clonotype was counted only a few times. The chain recombines TRBV6-5 with TRBJ2-7, with D possibly being TRBD2 (5 bases). Per the germline V gene, CDR1 is MNHEY and CDR2 is SVGAGI. The CDR3 runs to 13 residues. V was pared by 4 bases and J by 3 bases, with 10 bases between. CDR3 region: CASSFGVLYEQYF. DNA for the CDR3: TGTGCCAGCAGTTTCGGGGTTCTCTACGAGCAGTACTTC.

At least ten counts were recorded for this clonotype. The chain employs TRBV29-1 and TRBJ1-2, with 10 nucleotides matching TRBD1. V lost 1 base to trimming and J lost 8 bases; unmatched junction nucleotides: 7. The CDR3 consists of 14 residues. Germline V gene lookup returns CDR1 SQVTM and CDR2 ANQGSEA. The CDR3 DNA reads as TGCAGCGTTGAAGGGGGGACAGGGGATCGGGGCTACACCTTC. This encodes CSVEGGTGDRGYTF.

In its sample, this clonotype was seen many times. This rearrangement joins TRBV7-6 to TRBJ1-1; maybe TRBD1 (6 bases). Between the trimmed V and J ends, which lost 5 bases and 0 bases, there was a span of 13 bases. Germline V gene sequence: CDR1 SGHVS, CDR2 FNYEAQ. The CDR3 spans 15 residues. CDR3 sequence reads: CASSVPTGLNTEAFF. The CDR3 DNA sequence: TGTGCCAGCAGCGTCCCCACAGGGTTGAACACTGAAGCTTTCTTT. Together with reference TRBV7-6 and TRBJ1-1, the CDR3 gives the full variable domain: GAGVSQSPRYKVTKRGQDVALRCDPISGHVSLYWYRQALGQGPEFLTYFNYEAQQDKSGLPNDRFSAERPEGSISTLTIQRTEQRDSAMYRCASSVPTGLNTEAFFGQGTRLTVV.

This clonotype was detected many times. The chain is built from TRBV7-8 and TRBJ2-5; D may be TRBD1 (5 bases). V lost 3 bases and J lost 6, with 14 bases in between. Germline-derived CDR1 and CDR2 are SGHVS and FQNEAQ. The CDR3 has 14 residues. The CDR3 coding sequence is TGTGCCAGCAGCTTGGGGCAGTCTATCCAGACCCAGTACTTC. It yields the protein CASSLGQSIQTQYF. Drawing the rest from reference TRBV7-8 and TRBJ2-5, the complete variable domain is GAGVSQSPRYKVAKRGQDVALRCDPISGHVSLFWYQQALGQGPEFLTYFQNEAQLDKSGLPSDRFFAERPEGSVSTLKIQRTQQEDSAVYLCASSLGQSIQTQYFGPGTRLLVL.

This clonotype came up a few times. This chain uses TRBV20-1 with TRBJ1-6, with a tentative D call TRBD1 (6 bases). CDR3 length: 13 amino acids. CDR1 and CDR2 (germline): DFQATT, SNEGSKA (reference sequence). V was cut by 6 bases and J by 7 bases, with 13 bases left in between. In DNA, the CDR3 is TGCAGTGCAAACAGGGAGAAGAATTCACCCCTCCACTTT. Translated, it gives CSANREKNSPLHF.

The rearrangement joins TRBV29-1 to TRBJ2-7, with TRBD1 identical over 10 bases. CDR1 and CDR2 (germline): SQVTM, ANQGSEA. With 2 bases clipped from V and 4 bases from J, the junction kept 8 bases outside the gene matches. This CDR3 contains 15 residues. CDR3 coding DNA: TGCAGCGTTGAACAGCCGGGACAGGGGACATACGAGCAGTACTTC. It codes for CSVEQPGQGTYEQYF.

The rearrangement joins TRBV12-3 or TRBV12-4 to TRBJ2-2; D gene unclear. The CDR3 length is 15 residues. The germline V and J ends were trimmed by 5 bases and 3 bases, with 13 bases remaining between them. This chain's CDR3 is CASSHGLLDTGELFF. As DNA, the CDR3 is TGTGCCAGCAGTCATGGGCTCTTGGACACCGGGGAGCTGTTTTTT.

This clonotype was picked up one time. The germline gene is not matched at one end of the junction; a read error may be the cause. The chain links TRBV10-2 to TRBJ2-2; tentative D call: TRBD1 (6 bases). CDR1 and CDR2 (germline): WSHSY, SAAADI. The CDR3 covers 17 residues. The CDR3 DNA sequence: TGCGCCAGCGGGTGGGATTCCGGGACACCGAACACCGGGGAGCTGCTTTTT. Its protein is CASGWDSGTPNTGELLF.

As regards this clonotype: This sequence may be a read error, since a much larger clone differs from it by one base. CDR3 region: CANSVGAENEQYF. Written as DNA, the CDR3 is TGTGCCAACAGCGTAGGAGCGGAGAACGAGCAGTACTTC. The chain carries TRBV9 and TRBJ2-5, with D maybe TRBD2 (5 bases). The J call may be wrong; the DNA end is better matched by TRBJ2-7. CDR3 size: 13 residues. CDR1 SGDLS and CDR2 YYNGEE come from the germline V gene.

About this clonotype itself: An end of the junction differs from the germline gene, which may be a read error. CDR3 region: CVSSLGLNTEAFF. The CDR3 coding sequence is TGTGTCAGCAGCTTAGGCCTCAACACTGAAGCTTTCTTT. V and J are TRBV7-3 and TRBJ1-1; D gene ambiguous. The CDR3 runs to 13 residues. Germline V CDR1 and CDR2: SGHTA, FQGTGA.